This TCR beta chain was sequenced during a study of T cell repertoires in cytomegalovirus infection. On the study more broadly: Public TCR beta signatures provided an indication of both CMV infection and a matching HLA type.

The CDR3 has 16 residues. The V gene end was trimmed by 3 bases and the J gene end by 2 bases; junction bases not matched to a gene: 5. Germline loops: CDR1 LNHNV, CDR2 YYDKDF (reference sequence). Study results and limitations: Accumulated public TCR beta family frequency recognized individuals carrying CMV together with the relevant HLA.

One entry per CDR3 protein results from TCRdb running MiXCR on the reads. The profile shows a few hundred thousand distinct CDR3 sequences, over 15% of them singletons. This clonotype has only a few counts. Its antigen is not identified. This sequence joins TRBV15 and TRBJ2-1; 9 bases align to TRBD2. The receptor was derived from a human donor in good health (CMV status not recorded). Some clones in this sample may be carry-over from other donors' samples. Sequences were obtained from CD8+ T cells from PBMCs. For the CDR3, the DNA is TGTGCCACCAGCAGTCTTAGCGGGGGCCCCTACAATGAGCAGTTCTTC. Its translation: CATSSLSGGPYNEQFF.